These T cell receptor beta chains were read from a single sample in a study of cytomegalovirus exposure and HLA in healthy donors. The repertoire was sequenced with immunoSEQ multiplex PCR; TCRdb's copy has only in-frame clones and lacks some. The table has 99,000 or so clones, 75% to 85% seen once. The sequenced material came from PBMCs. These receptors originate from a man aged 18 to 30 in good health and CMV-seronegative. The CDR3 runs from the conserved cysteine through the conserved F or W. A D gene is named only where the DNA matches it firmly. Only part of the rows carry a size: once, few, many, or a class if the clone is expanded.

J: TRBJ1-1; size: -; D: -; V: TRBV5-1; DNA: TGCGCCAGCAGCTTGACAGGTTACCTTAACACTGAAGCTTTCTTT; CDR3: CASSLTGYLNTEAFF
J: TRBJ2-1; size: -; D: TRBD2; V: TRBV6-5; DNA: TGTGCCAGCAGCCCGGGCGGGGGGTACAATGAGCAGTTCTTC; CDR3: CASSPGGGYNEQFF
J: TRBJ1-5; size: -; D: TRBD1; V: TRBV10-3; DNA: TGTGCCATCAGTGCGAATGAGGGGGCGGTTCGGCAGCCCCAGCATTTT; CDR3: CAISANEGAVRQPQHF
J: TRBJ2-2; size: -; D: -; V: TRBV7-9; DNA: TGTGCCAGCAGCCAACAATGGGGGCGGCCCGGGGAGCTGTTTTTT; CDR3: CASSQQWGRPGELFF
J: TRBJ1-6; size: -; D: -; V: TRBV7-9; DNA: TGTGCCAGCAGCCCACGTCGGGGGAATTCACCCCTCCACTTT; CDR3: CASSPRRGNSPLHF
J: TRBJ2-7; size: -; D: -; V: TRBV21-1; DNA: TGTGCCAGCAGCAAAAGGGACAGGGATCCCTACGAGCAGTACTTC; CDR3: CASSKRDRDPYEQYF
J: TRBJ2-7; size: -; D: TRBD2; V: TRBV9; DNA: TGTGCCAGCAGCGTAGATCCCCGGGACTACCCCTACGAGCAGTACTTC; CDR3: CASSVDPRDYPYEQYF
J: TRBJ2-2; size: -; D: TRBD1; V: TRBV28; DNA: TGTGCCAGCATATCGACAGGGGGCACCGGGGAGCTGTTTTTT; CDR3: CASISTGGTGELFF
J: TRBJ2-7; size: -; D: TRBD1; V: TRBV6-5; DNA: TGTGCCAGCAGTTGGGACAGCCGCTACGAGCAGTACTTC; CDR3: CASSWDSRYEQYF
J: TRBJ2-5; size: -; D: TRBD1; V: TRBV28; DNA: TGTGCCAGCAGCCGAGGGGACAGAGAGACCCAGTACTTC; CDR3: CASSRGDRETQYF
J: TRBJ2-7; size: -; D: TRBD2; V: TRBV4-1; DNA: TGCGCCAGCAGCCAAGTGGTGAGCGGGAGGGATTACGAGCAGTACTTC; CDR3: CASSQVVSGRDYEQYF
J: TRBJ1-5; size: -; D: -; V: TRBV19; DNA: TGTGCCAGTACCCAAAGACCCGAGGAACGCAATCAGCCCCAGCATTTT; CDR3: CASTQRPEERNQPQHF
J: TRBJ1-3; size: -; D: -; V: TRBV11-2; DNA: TGTGCCAGCAGTAAAAGTAGCAGGGCTGGAAACACCATATATTTT; CDR3: CASSKSSRAGNTIYF
J: TRBJ2-3; size: many; D: -; V: TRBV25-1; DNA: TGTGCCAGCAGTGAATCCGCAGTCGGCGCGGCAGATACGCAGTATTTT; CDR3: CASSESAVGAADTQYF
J: TRBJ2-7; size: -; D: TRBD2; V: TRBV9; DNA: TGTGCCAGCAGCGTAGGGACTAGCGGGAGGGGAGTTGACTACGAGCAGTACTTC; CDR3: CASSVGTSGRGVDYEQYF
J: TRBJ2-1; size: -; D: -; V: TRBV2; DNA: TGTGCCAGCAGCCTCAGGGGGGGACTAGGCTTCTTC; CDR3: CASSLRGGLGFF
J: TRBJ1-5; size: -; D: TRBD1; V: TRBV6-5; DNA: TGTGCCAGCAGGCCGGGACAGGGTAGCAATCAGCCCCAGCATTTT; CDR3: CASRPGQGSNQPQHF
J: TRBJ2-3; size: -; D: TRBD2; V: TRBV7-2; DNA: TGTGCCAGCAGCTTAGGTAGCGGGAGGGGCACAGATACGCAGTATTTT; CDR3: CASSLGSGRGTDTQYF
J: TRBJ2-5; size: -; D: -; V: TRBV20-1; DNA: TGCAGTGCTAGTCCTCAAGAGGCCCAGTACTTC; CDR3: CSASPQEAQYF
J: TRBJ1-4; size: -; D: -; V: TRBV7-3; DNA: TGTGCCAGCAGCCCCCCCCCAGCAACTAATGAAAAACTGTTTTTT; CDR3: CASSPPPATNEKLFF
J: TRBJ2-1; size: -; D: -; V: TRBV7-2; DNA: TGTGCCAGCAGCACCCGGAGTGGGGCGAGCAATGAGCAGTTCTTC; CDR3: CASSTRSGASNEQFF
J: TRBJ1-1; size: -; D: -; V: TRBV30; DNA: TGTGCCTGGAGCCGGGGGATTGACACCGAAGCTTTCTTT; CDR3: CAWSRGIDTEAFF